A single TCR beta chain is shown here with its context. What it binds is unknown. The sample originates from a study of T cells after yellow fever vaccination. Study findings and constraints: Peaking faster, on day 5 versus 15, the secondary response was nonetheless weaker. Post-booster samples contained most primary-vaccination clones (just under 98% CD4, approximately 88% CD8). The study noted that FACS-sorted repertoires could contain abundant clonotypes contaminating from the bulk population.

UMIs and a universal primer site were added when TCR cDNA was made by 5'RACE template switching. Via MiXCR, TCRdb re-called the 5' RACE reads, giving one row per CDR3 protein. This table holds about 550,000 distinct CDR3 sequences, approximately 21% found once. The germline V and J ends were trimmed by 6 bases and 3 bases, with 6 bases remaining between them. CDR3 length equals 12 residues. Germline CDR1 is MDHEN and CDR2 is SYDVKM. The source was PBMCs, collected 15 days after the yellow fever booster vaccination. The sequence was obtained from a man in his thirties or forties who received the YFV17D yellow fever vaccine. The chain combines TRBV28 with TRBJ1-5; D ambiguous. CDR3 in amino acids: CASRNPNQPQHF. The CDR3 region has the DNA TGTGCCAGCAGAAACCCCAATCAGCCCCAGCATTTT.